The rows below give T cell receptor beta chains drawn from one sample of a study of OX40 agonist ivuxolimab in advanced cancers. Profiling relied on immunoSEQ multiplex PCR, and the TCRdb table lists in-frame clones only, not all of them. The sample yields fewer than 40,000 clones, roughly 90% seen once. The sample in question was CD4+ or CD8+ T cells sorted from blood, obtained in a trial of the OX40 agonist ivuxolimab. The receptors were sampled from an adult with an advanced solid tumor such as melanoma, head and neck, liver or kidney cancer. The CDR3 runs from the conserved cysteine through the conserved F or W. Each record gives: J gene, D gene, clone size, V gene, CDR3 protein, CDR3 DNA. D genes are given only for firm matches. The size field is filled for only some rows; it gives once, few, many or a size class.

>TRBJ2-2|.|.|TRBV30
CAWSRQGGYTGELFF
TGTGCCTGGAGTAGGCAGGGGGGTTACACCGGGGAGCTGTTTTTT
>TRBJ1-4|TRBD1|.|TRBV6-6
CASSTRRGTGNEKLFF
TGTGCCAGCAGTACTCGGCGCGGGACAGGGAATGAAAAACTGTTTTTT
>TRBJ2-1|.|.|TRBV29-1
CSVEDGSNEQFF
TGCAGCGTTGAAGATGGGAGCAATGAGCAGTTCTTC
>TRBJ2-3|.|.|TRBV2
CASSEGLSTDTQYF
TGTGCCAGCAGTGAAGGCCTCAGCACAGATACGCAGTATTTT
>TRBJ1-5|TRBD1|.|TRBV11-2
CASSLTGGEQPQHF
TGTGCCAGCAGCCTAACAGGGGGAGAACAGCCCCAGCATTTT
>TRBJ2-7|TRBD1|.|TRBV7-2
CASSLKRDREEQYF
TGTGCCAGCAGCTTAAAACGGGACAGGGAAGAGCAGTACTTC
>TRBJ2-7|.|.|TRBV19
CAAGGGFSEQYF
TGTGCCGCCGGAGGGGGCTTTTCCGAGCAGTACTTC
>TRBJ2-5|.|.|TRBV27
CASSFGMRANQETQYF
TGTGCCAGCAGTTTCGGCATGCGGGCTAACCAAGAGACCCAGTACTTC
>TRBJ1-2|.|.|TRBV2
CASSDMSGYTF
TGTGCCAGCAGTGATATGTCGGGCTACACCTTC
>TRBJ1-1|.|.|TRBV13
CASSSLGRYTEAFF
TGTGCCAGCAGCTCTCTGGGCAGATACACTGAAGCTTTCTTT
>TRBJ2-7|.|.|TRBV4-3
CASSQEAPHIYEQYF
TGCGCCAGCAGCCAAGAAGCCCCTCACATTTACGAGCAGTACTTC
>TRBJ2-2|.|.|TRBV19
CASSMIPRGGTGELFF
TGTGCCAGTAGTATGATTCCCAGGGGCGGCACCGGGGAGCTGTTTTTT
>TRBJ1-2|.|.|TRBV30
CAWSPSRGGYGYTF
TGTGCCTGGAGTCCCTCCCGGGGGGGCTATGGCTACACCTTC
>TRBJ1-1|TRBD1|.|TRBV28
CASSRTGPGTEAFF
TGTGCCAGCAGCCGGACAGGGCCGGGCACTGAAGCTTTCTTT
>TRBJ1-5|.|.|TRBV6-1
CASSLSPIQPQHF
TGTGCCAGCAGTCTGTCCCCGATTCAGCCCCAGCATTTT
>TRBJ1-1|.|.|TRBV5-1
CASSLRGTKNTEAFF
TGCGCCAGCAGTTTAAGGGGGACAAAGAACACTGAAGCTTTCTTT
>TRBJ2-5|.|.|TRBV30
CALRIEKTQYF
TGTGCCTTAAGGATCGAAAAGACCCAGTACTTC
>TRBJ1-1|.|few|TRBV28
CASSLRGANTEAFF
TGTGCCAGCAGTTTAAGAGGGGCCAACACTGAAGCTTTCTTT
>TRBJ1-2|.|once|TRBV6-1
CASQRGGPYGYTF
TGTGCCAGTCAGAGGGGGGGCCCCTATGGCTACACCTTC
>TRBJ1-1|.|.|TRBV7-3
CASSFGGNTEAFF
TGTGCCAGCAGCTTCGGGGGGAACACTGAAGCTTTCTTT
>TRBJ1-6|.|.|TRBV30
CAWRVDRSYNSPLHF
TGTGCCTGGAGAGTAGACCGCTCCTATAATTCACCCCTCCACTTT
>TRBJ2-7|.|.|TRBV10-1
CASSVGRGPSYEQYF
TGCGCCAGCAGTGTTGGGCGGGGGCCCTCCTACGAGCAGTACTTC
>TRBJ2-1|.|.|TRBV28
CASSLRGVPYNEQFF
TGTGCCAGCAGTTTACGAGGGGTCCCCTACAATGAGCAGTTCTTC
>TRBJ1-3|.|.|TRBV19
CASSPLGAGNTIYF
TGTGCCAGTAGTCCTTTGGGAGCTGGAAACACCATATATTTT
>TRBJ2-1|.|.|TRBV11-2
CASSTKRGVEQFF
TGTGCCAGCAGCACAAAAAGGGGGGTGGAGCAGTTCTTC
>TRBJ1-4|.|.|TRBV5-6
CASSPGLSEKLFF
TGTGCCAGCAGCCCGGGACTGTCTGAAAAACTGTTTTTT
>TRBJ2-2|.|.|TRBV9
CASSSRGGGELFF
TGTGCCAGCAGCTCCAGGGGGGGTGGGGAGCTGTTTTTT
>TRBJ2-7|.|.|TRBV28
CASSATGRYEQYF
TGTGCCAGCAGTGCCACAGGGAGGTACGAGCAGTACTTC
>TRBJ2-7|TRBD2|.|TRBV2
CAGKRDYSYEQYF
TGTGCAGGGAAGCGGGATTACTCCTACGAGCAGTACTTC
>TRBJ2-3|.|.|TRBV7-3
CASSDYTDTQYF
TGTGCCAGCAGCGATTACACAGATACGCAGTATTTT
>TRBJ2-7|TRBD2|.|TRBV6-5
CASSYLTSGRAYEQYF
TGTGCCAGCAGTTACCTGACTAGCGGGAGGGCGTACGAGCAGTACTTC
>TRBJ1-4|TRBD1|.|TRBV19
CASSIRQGYEKLFF
TGTGCCAGTAGTATCCGACAGGGCTATGAAAAACTGTTTTTT
>TRBJ2-5|.|once|TRBV28
CASSLFWETQYF
TGTGCCAGCAGTCTCTTTTGGGAGACCCAGTACTTC
>TRBJ2-2|TRBD1|.|TRBV7-9
CASSLTGDTGELFF
TGTGCCAGCAGCTTGACAGGGGACACCGGGGAGCTGTTTTTT
>TRBJ2-1|TRBD2|.|TRBV30
CAWPPESSGRPDEQFF
TGTGCCTGGCCCCCCGAGTCTAGCGGACGACCTGATGAGCAGTTCTTC
>TRBJ2-5|TRBD2|.|TRBV30
CAWTLRLAGGVPYF
TGTGCCTGGACCTTAAGACTAGCGGGGGGGGTCCCGTACTTC
>TRBJ1-2|TRBD1|.|TRBV19
CASNHRGLAYGYTF
TGTGCCAGTAATCACAGGGGGTTGGCCTATGGCTACACCTTC
>TRBJ2-2|TRBD2|.|TRBV5-1
CASSIAGGQTGELFF
TGCGCCAGCAGCATAGCGGGGGGGCAAACCGGGGAGCTGTTTTTT
>TRBJ1-2|.|once|TRBV19
CASSIVGHGYTF
TGTGCCAGTAGTATTGTAGGTCATGGCTACACCTTC